These T cell receptor beta chains were read from a single sample in a study of yellow fever vaccine responses in identical twins. In TCRdb, the RT-PCR reads were re-called with MiXCR into one record per CDR3 protein. The sample has some 3,300 distinct CDR3 sequences, about 80% seen once. The material was T cells from blood (PBMCs), unsorted or a sorted subset (not recorded which), obtained before or after yellow fever vaccination (not recorded which). These receptors all stem from a young woman who received the yellow fever vaccine. CDR3s include the opening cysteine and the closing phenylalanine or tryptophan. Each record gives: V gene, CDR3 protein.

v_gene: TRBV1
CDR3aa: CTSSQDLETSGRSSYNEQFF

v_gene: TRBV6-1
CDR3aa: CASSGFSGGQETQYF

v_gene: TRBV23-1
CDR3aa: CASNPLTGGDTEAFF

v_gene: TRBV7-3
CDR3aa: CASSLIKEKLFF

v_gene: TRBV5-1
CDR3aa: CASSPGQGNLETQYF

v_gene: TRBV20-1
CDR3aa: CSATPGLTYEQYF

v_gene: TRBV12-3/TRBV12-4
CDR3aa: CASSFLLAGFGDTQYF

v_gene: TRBV20-1
CDR3aa: CRAAQEFNQPQHF

v_gene: TRBV12-3/TRBV12-4
CDR3aa: CASSFGQGRANNQPQHF

v_gene: TRBV6-1
CDR3aa: CASKRTANTEAFF

v_gene: TRBV3-1
CDR3aa: CASSQGQGAFNEQYF

v_gene: TRBV7-9
CDR3aa: CASSQAMRGMYDEQYF

v_gene: TRBV18
CDR3aa: CASSPTPSTDTQYF

v_gene: TRBV28
CDR3aa: CASSPNSEAFF

v_gene: TRBV7-6
CDR3aa: CASSLYGETQYF

v_gene: TRBV20-1
CDR3aa: CSASGTNYGYTF

v_gene: TRBV29-1
CDR3aa: CSVETGLDTQYF

v_gene: TRBV18
CDR3aa: CASSPVAGDYEQFF

v_gene: TRBV15
CDR3aa: CATTDNRGLFQPQHF

v_gene: TRBV19
CDR3aa: CAASAGGNNQPQHF

v_gene: TRBV11-2
CDR3aa: CASSLGSVYEQYF

v_gene: TRBV11-3
CDR3aa: CASSLVFGGSSAYNEQFF

v_gene: TRBV19
CDR3aa: CACRPGAYGYGYTF

v_gene: TRBV20-1
CDR3aa: CSAKWDSAVETQYF

v_gene: TRBV12-3/TRBV12-4
CDR3aa: CASRLQVYNSPLHF

v_gene: TRBV18
CDR3aa: CASSATDNEQFF

v_gene: TRBV12-3/TRBV12-4
CDR3aa: CASRTGLAGGNTGELFF

v_gene: TRBV18
CDR3aa: CASSPGSRELFF

v_gene: TRBV5-1
CDR3aa: CASSSITGLTEAFF

v_gene: TRBV23-1
CDR3aa: CASSRGVCINYGYTF

v_gene: TRBV29-1
CDR3aa: CSHFNRETQYF

v_gene: TRBV5-1
CDR3aa: CASSLRTYQGDTQYF

v_gene: TRBV6-1
CDR3aa: CASSELAGVGEQYF

v_gene: TRBV9
CDR3aa: CASSATHKAEAFF

v_gene: TRBV28
CDR3aa: CASSLSGTWETQYF

v_gene: TRBV10-3
CDR3aa: CAISESPGRYGYTF

v_gene: TRBV25-1
CDR3aa: CASSDTGTDFWGYTF

v_gene: TRBV7-3
CDR3aa: CASSSERTGLVF

v_gene: TRBV10-3
CDR3aa: CAIGDDPGVDTIYF

v_gene: TRBV20-1
CDR3aa: CSAGRLAGVGDTQYF

v_gene: TRBV15
CDR3aa: CATSREKVWDRDNQPQHF

v_gene: TRBV29-1
CDR3aa: CSVWGRGGYTF

v_gene: TRBV3-1
CDR3aa: CASSQGNTEAFF

v_gene: TRBV20-1
CDR3aa: CSASSFQETQYF

v_gene: TRBV29-1
CDR3aa: CSVETSNYGYTF

v_gene: TRBV3-1
CDR3aa: CASSQEFGTPSYEQYF

v_gene: TRBV13
CDR3aa: CASSSDGPGNTIYF

v_gene: TRBV7-9
CDR3aa: CASSLGVGEGTEAFF

v_gene: TRBV24-1
CDR3aa: CATSDNRVYNEQFF

v_gene: TRBV28
CDR3aa: CASSLYRLAGTNSYEQYF

v_gene: TRBV7-3
CDR3aa: CASSPLAGGPTIYNEQFF

v_gene: TRBV4-2
CDR3aa: CASSPGRGRGPTGTYNEQFF